The T cell receptor beta chain described here comes from a study of CD8+ T cells in alopecia areata. In the study overall: Those treated were given oral tofacitinib at 5 to 10 mg twice daily. Study-level results: The study found higher clonality in lesional than normal scalp, especially in alopecia totalis/universalis. Normal skin's resident alphabeta T cells are also sequenced in scalp samples.

RNA extraction was followed by reverse transcription into cDNA, which acted as the sequencing template. Assay: immunoSEQ multiplex PCR; the TCRdb copy retains only in-frame clones and omits some. There are approximately 180,000 clones in the sample; about 48% occur only once, and more than 10% lies in the top ten. In this sample, this clone turned up a few times. Antigen: not known. The CDR3 consists of 19 residues. Germline V gives CDR1 ENHRY, CDR2 SYGVKD. The germline V and J ends were trimmed by 2 bases and 1 base, with 22 bases remaining between them. The treatment is: oral pan-JAK inhibitor, 5-10 mg twice daily. Peripheral blood samples and lesional scalp punch biopsies were obtained from alopecia areata patients.

The origin of this receptor is a human donor with alopecia areata. Specimen: CD8+ T cells sorted from blood, collected at week 24, from a patient treated with tofacitinib. The chain recombines TRBV10-3 with TRBJ2-3; D remains ambiguous. The CDR3 DNA follows: TGTGCCATCAGTGAGAGTCGCCCCCCACAATTTGAGGGCACAGATACGCAGTATTTT. The encoded protein is CAISESRPPQFEGTDTQYF.